This is a list of T cell receptor beta chains from one sample in a study of CD8 T cells in Susac syndrome. TCRdb ran MiXCR on the immunoSEQ multiplex PCR reads and lists one entry per CDR3 protein. The profile shows more than 250,000 distinct CDR3 sequences, 92% of them singletons. Sequenced input: CD4+ T cells from PBMCs. The receptor source for this set is a human donor with multiple sclerosis. The CDR3 runs from the conserved cysteine through the conserved F or W. Fields, in order: J gene, clone size, V gene, D gene, CDR3 protein, CDR3 DNA. D genes are given only for firm matches. Size is omitted from some rows. Given values are once, few, many or a class for expanded clones.

TRBJ2-7,.,TRBV7-8,TRBD1,CASSRSRTGPYEQYF,TGTGCCAGCAGCCGTAGCCGGACAGGGCCCTACGAGCAGTACTTC
TRBJ2-3,.,TRBV5-1,TRBD2,CASAPLSGISQNPRGPDTQYF,TGCGCCAGCGCTCCTCTTAGCGGGATCTCCCAAAATCCCCGGGGCCCAGATACGCAGTATTTT
TRBJ2-3,.,TRBV6-5,TRBD1,CASSAPGRGLDTQYF,TGTGCCAGCAGTGCACCGGGCAGGGGGTTAGATACGCAGTATTTT
TRBJ2-7,once,TRBV12-3/TRBV12-4,TRBD1,CASSFGDRARYEQYF,TGTGCCAGCAGTTTCGGGGACAGGGCCAGGTACGAGCAGTACTTC
TRBJ1-3,once,TRBV10-2,.,CASSAGGDGNTIYF,TGCGCCAGCAGTGCGGGAGGGGACGGAAACACCATATATTTT
TRBJ2-3,.,TRBV20-1,.,CSARRTVGIDTQYF,TGCAGTGCTAGAAGGACGGTGGGGATAGATACGCAGTATTTT
TRBJ2-1,.,TRBV5-1,TRBD2,CASSLDLAGDNEQFF,TGCGCCAGCAGCTTGGATCTAGCGGGCGACAATGAGCAGTTCTTC
TRBJ2-2,few,TRBV10-3,.,CAISARAENTGELFF,TGTGCCATCAGTGCGCGGGCGGAGAACACCGGGGAGCTGTTTTTT
TRBJ1-1,once,TRBV4-3,.,CASSQLREGMNTEAFF,TGCGCCAGCAGCCAACTGAGAGAAGGGATGAACACTGAAGCTTTCTTT
TRBJ2-1,.,TRBV12-3/TRBV12-4,TRBD2,CASTLWRGGPNEQFF,TGTGCCAGCACCCTCTGGCGGGGGGGCCCCAATGAGCAGTTCTTC
TRBJ1-4,.,TRBV5-1,.,CASSLGVGRIEKLFF,TGCGCCAGCAGCTTGGGAGTGGGGAGGATCGAAAAACTGTTTTTT
TRBJ2-1,.,TRBV15,.,CATSRVGSSYNEQFF,TGTGCCACCAGCAGAGTTGGCAGCTCCTACAATGAGCAGTTCTTC
TRBJ1-2,.,TRBV30,.,CAWTPDGNYGYTF,TGTGCCTGGACCCCGGACGGAAACTATGGCTACACCTTC
TRBJ2-1,once,TRBV24-1,TRBD1,CATSELTGSAYNEQFF,TGTGCCACCAGTGAACTGACAGGGTCGGCCTACAATGAGCAGTTCTTC
TRBJ1-5,.,TRBV2,.,CASSGRQAYQPQHF,TGTGCCAGCAGTGGCCGACAGGCTTACCAGCCCCAGCATTTT
TRBJ2-6,.,TRBV7-8,.,CASSLGVGPGANVLTF,TGTGCCAGCAGCTTAGGGGTGGGACCCGGGGCCAACGTCCTGACTTTC
TRBJ1-3,.,TRBV9,.,CASSAGGATRSGNTIYF,TGTGCCAGCAGCGCAGGTGGAGCCACACGCTCTGGAAACACCATATATTTT
TRBJ2-5,.,TRBV7-2,.,CASSLDPGKTQYF,TGTGCCAGCAGCTTAGATCCGGGAAAGACCCAGTACTTC
TRBJ2-1,.,TRBV7-2,TRBD2,CASSPRGRLAGGGEQFF,TGTGCCAGCAGCCCCAGGGGGCGACTAGCGGGAGGGGGAGAGCAGTTCTTC
TRBJ2-3,.,TRBV5-1,.,CASSGGERTRDTQYF,TGCGCCAGCAGCGGGGGCGAGCGGACTAGAGATACGCAGTATTTT